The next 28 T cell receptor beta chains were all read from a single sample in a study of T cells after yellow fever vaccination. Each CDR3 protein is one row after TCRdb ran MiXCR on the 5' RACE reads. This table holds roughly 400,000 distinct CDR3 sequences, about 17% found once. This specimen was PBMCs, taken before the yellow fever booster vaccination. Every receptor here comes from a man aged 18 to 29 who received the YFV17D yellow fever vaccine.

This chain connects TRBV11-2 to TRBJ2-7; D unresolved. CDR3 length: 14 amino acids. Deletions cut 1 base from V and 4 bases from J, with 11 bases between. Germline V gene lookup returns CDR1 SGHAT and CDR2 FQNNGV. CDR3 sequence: CASSLVGSYYEQYV. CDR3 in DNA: TGTGCCAGCAGCTTAGTCGGCAGCTATTACGAGCAGTACGTC.

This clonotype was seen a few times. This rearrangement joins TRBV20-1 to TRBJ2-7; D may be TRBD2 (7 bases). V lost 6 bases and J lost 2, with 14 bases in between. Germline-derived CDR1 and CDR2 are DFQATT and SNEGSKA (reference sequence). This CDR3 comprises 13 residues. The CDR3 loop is CSAGTGGPYEQYF. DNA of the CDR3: TGCAGTGCAGGAACCGGGGGGCCCTACGAGCAGTACTTC.

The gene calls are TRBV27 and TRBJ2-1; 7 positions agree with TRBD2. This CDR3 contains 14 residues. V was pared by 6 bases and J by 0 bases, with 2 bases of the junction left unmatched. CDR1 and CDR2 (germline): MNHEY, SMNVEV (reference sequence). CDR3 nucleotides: TGTGCCAGCAGCCAGCGGGACTCCTACAATGAGCAGTTCTTC. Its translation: CASSQRDSYNEQFF.

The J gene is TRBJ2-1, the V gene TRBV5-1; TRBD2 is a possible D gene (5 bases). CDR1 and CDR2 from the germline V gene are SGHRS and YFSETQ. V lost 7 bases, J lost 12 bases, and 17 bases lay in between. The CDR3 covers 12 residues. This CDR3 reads CASGLLGSGQFF. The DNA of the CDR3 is TGCGCCAGCGGACTTTTGGGGAGTGGGCAGTTCTTC.

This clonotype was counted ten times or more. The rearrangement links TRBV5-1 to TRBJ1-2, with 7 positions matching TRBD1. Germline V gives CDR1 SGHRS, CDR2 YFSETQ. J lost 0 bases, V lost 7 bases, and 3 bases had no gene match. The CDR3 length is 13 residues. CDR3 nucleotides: TGCGCCAGCCGGACAGGCACTAACTATGGCTACACCTTC. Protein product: CASRTGTNYGYTF.

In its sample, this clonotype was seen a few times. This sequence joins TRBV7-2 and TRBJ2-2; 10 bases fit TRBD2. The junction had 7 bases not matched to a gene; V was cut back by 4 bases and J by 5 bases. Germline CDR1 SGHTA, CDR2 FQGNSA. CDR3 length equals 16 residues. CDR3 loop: CASSSSGGAWTGELFF. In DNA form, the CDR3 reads TGTGCCAGCAGCTCCAGCGGGGGGGCGTGGACCGGGGAGCTGTTTTTT.

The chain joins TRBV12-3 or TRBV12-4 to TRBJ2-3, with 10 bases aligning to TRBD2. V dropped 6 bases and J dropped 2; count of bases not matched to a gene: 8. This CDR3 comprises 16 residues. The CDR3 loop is CASSPGTSAVTDTQYF. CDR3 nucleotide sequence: TGTGCCAGCAGCCCGGGGACTAGCGCCGTCACAGATACGCAGTATTTT.

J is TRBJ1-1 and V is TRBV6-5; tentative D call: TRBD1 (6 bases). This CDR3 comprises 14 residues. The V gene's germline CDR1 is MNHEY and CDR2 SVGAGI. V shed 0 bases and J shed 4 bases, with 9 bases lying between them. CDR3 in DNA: TGTGCCAGCAGTTACTCAAGGGGGGGCACTGAAGCTTTCTTT. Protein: CASSYSRGGTEAFF.

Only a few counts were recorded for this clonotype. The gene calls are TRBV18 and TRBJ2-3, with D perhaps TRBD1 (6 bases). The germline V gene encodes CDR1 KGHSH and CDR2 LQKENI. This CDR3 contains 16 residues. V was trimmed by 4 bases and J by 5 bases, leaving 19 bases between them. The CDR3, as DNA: TGTGCCAGCTCACAAATCTACAGGGATGGTAAAGATACGCAGTATTTT. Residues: CASSQIYRDGKDTQYF.

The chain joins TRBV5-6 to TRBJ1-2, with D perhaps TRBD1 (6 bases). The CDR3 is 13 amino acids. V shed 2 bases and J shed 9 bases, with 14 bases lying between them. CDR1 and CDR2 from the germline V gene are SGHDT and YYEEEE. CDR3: CASSLHRARSYTF. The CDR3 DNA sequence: TGTGCCAGCAGCTTACACAGGGCAAGAAGCTACACCTTC.

The CDR3 bases are TGTGCCAGCAGCGTAGGGACAGGGAAGCCTCAGTACTTC. It specifies CASSVGTGKPQYF. V usage is TRBV9 and J usage is TRBJ2-4, with TRBD1 matching 8 bases. The CDR3 extends over 13 amino acids. The germline gives CDR1 SGDLS, CDR2 YYNGEE. V shed 0 bases, J shed 12 bases, and the junction held 5 bases outside the gene matches.

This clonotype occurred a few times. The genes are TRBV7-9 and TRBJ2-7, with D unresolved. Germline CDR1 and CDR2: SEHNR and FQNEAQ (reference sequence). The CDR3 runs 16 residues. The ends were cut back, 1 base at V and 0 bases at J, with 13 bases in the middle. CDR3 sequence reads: CASSLGGRVGSYEQYF. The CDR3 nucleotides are TGTGCCAGCAGCTTAGGCGGAAGGGTGGGCTCCTACGAGCAGTACTTC.

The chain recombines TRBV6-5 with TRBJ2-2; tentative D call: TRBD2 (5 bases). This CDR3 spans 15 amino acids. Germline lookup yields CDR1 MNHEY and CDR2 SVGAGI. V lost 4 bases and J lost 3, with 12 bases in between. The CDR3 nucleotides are TGTGCCAGCAGTTCATTCGTGGGAGACACCGGGGAGCTGTTTTTT. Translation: CASSSFVGDTGELFF.

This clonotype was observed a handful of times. The CDR3 reads CASGTVNTEAFF. CDR3 bases: TGTGCCAGCGGGACGGTGAACACTGAAGCTTTCTTT. The chain couples TRBV12-3 or TRBV12-4 to TRBJ1-1, with D possibly matching TRBD1 (5 bases). Trimming shortened V by 8 bases and J by 0 bases, and 7 bases separated the two germline ends. The CDR3 has 12 amino acids.

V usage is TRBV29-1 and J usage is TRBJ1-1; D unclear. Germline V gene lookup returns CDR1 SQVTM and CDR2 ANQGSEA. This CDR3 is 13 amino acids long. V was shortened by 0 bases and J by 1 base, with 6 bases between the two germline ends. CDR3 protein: CSVEDTRNTEAFF. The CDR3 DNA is TGCAGCGTTGAAGATACGAGGAACACTGAAGCTTTCTTT.

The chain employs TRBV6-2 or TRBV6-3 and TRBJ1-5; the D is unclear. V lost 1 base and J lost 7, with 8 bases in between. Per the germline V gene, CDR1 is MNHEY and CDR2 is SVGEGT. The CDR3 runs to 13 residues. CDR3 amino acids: CASSYYKVQPQHF. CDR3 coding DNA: TGTGCCAGCAGTTACTATAAGGTCCAGCCCCAGCATTTT.

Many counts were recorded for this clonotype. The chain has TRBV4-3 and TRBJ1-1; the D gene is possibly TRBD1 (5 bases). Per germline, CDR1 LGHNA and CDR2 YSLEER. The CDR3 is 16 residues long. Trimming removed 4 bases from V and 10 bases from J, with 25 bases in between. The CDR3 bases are TGCGCCAGCAGCCCTCTTCAATCGGGGCTAAAGGTGATAGCTTTCTTT. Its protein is CASSPLQSGLKVIAFF.

DNA of the CDR3: TGTGCCAGCAGCATGGGGACGGGCGAGCAGTACTTC. Translating it yields CASSMGTGEQYF. The chain employs TRBV7-9 and TRBJ2-7; possibly TRBD1 or TRBD2 for D (5 bases each). Germline V gene lookup returns CDR1 SEHNR and CDR2 FQNEAQ (reference sequence). Between the trimmed V and J ends, which lost 5 bases and 6 bases, there was a span of 11 bases. The CDR3 is 12 amino acids.

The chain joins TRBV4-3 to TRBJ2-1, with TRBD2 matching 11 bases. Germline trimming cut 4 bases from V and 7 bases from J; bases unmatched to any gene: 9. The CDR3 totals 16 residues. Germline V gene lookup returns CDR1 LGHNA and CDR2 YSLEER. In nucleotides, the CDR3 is TGCGCCAGCAGCCGACAACTAGCGGGGGATGTGAATGAGCAGTTCTTC. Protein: CASSRQLAGDVNEQFF.

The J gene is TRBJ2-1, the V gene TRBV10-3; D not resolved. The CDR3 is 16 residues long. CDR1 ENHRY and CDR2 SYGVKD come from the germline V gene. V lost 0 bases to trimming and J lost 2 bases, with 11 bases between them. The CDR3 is CAISESGFGPYNEQFF. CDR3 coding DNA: TGTGCCATCAGTGAGTCAGGGTTCGGACCCTACAATGAGCAGTTCTTC.

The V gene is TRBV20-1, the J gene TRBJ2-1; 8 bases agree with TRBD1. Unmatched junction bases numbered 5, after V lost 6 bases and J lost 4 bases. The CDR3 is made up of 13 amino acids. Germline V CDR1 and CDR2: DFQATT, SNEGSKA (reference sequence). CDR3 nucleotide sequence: TGCAGTGCCCCCGGGACAGGTTACAATGAGCAGTTCTTC. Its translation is CSAPGTGYNEQFF.

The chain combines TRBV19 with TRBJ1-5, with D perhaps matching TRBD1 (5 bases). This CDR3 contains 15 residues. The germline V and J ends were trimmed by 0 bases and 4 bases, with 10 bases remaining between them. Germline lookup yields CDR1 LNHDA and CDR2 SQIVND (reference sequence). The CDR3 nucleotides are TGTGCCAGTAGTATAGATCCGCGGGGGAATCAGCCCCAGCATTTT. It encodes CASSIDPRGNQPQHF. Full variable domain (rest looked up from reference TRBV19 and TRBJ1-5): DGGITQSPKYLFRKEGQNVTLSCEQNLNHDAMYWYRQDPGQGLRLIYYSQIVNDFQKGDIAEGYSVSREKKESFPLTVTSAQKNPTAFYLCASSIDPRGNQPQHFGDGTRLSIL.

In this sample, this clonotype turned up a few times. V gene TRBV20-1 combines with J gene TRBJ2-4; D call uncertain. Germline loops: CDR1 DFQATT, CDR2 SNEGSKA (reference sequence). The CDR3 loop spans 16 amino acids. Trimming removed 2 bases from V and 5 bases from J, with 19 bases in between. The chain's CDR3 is CSARPTEHDSENIQYF. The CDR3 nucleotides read TGCAGTGCTAGACCCACCGAACATGACTCAGAAAACATTCAGTACTTC.

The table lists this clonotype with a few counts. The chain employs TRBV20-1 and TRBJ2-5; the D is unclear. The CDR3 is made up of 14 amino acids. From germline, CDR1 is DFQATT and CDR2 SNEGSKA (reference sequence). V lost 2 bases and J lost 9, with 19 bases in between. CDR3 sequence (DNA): TGCAGTGCTAGACTCTTACTGGACGAACCGGCCCAGTACTTC. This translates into CSARLLLDEPAQYF.

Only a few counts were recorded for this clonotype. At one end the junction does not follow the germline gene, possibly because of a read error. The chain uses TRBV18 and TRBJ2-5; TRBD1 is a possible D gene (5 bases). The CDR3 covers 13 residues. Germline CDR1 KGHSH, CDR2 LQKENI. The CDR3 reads CARSQGLWETQYF. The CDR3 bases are TGTGCCCGCTCCCAGGGATTGTGGGAGACCCAGTACTTC.

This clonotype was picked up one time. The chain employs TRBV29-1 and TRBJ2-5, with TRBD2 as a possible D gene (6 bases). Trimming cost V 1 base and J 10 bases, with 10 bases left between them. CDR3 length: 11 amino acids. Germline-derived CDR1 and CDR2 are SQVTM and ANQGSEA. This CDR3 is CSVEGAGSQYF. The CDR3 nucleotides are TGCAGCGTTGAAGGGGCGGGGAGCCAGTACTTC.

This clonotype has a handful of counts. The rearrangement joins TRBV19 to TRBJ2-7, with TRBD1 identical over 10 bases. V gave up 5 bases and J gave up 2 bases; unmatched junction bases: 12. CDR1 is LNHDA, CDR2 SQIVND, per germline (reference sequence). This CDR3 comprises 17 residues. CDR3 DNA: TGTGCCAGTAGTTCACTCCGCCGGACAGGGGGTCCCTACGAGCAGTACTTC. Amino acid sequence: CASSSLRRTGGPYEQYF.

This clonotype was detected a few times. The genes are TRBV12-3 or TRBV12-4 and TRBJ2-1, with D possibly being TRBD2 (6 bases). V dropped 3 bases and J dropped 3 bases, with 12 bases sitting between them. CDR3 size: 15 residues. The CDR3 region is CASSFGDGGYNEQFF. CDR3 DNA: TGTGCCAGCAGTTTCGGAGACGGGGGCTACAATGAGCAGTTCTTC.